This T cell receptor (beta chain) is from a study of graft-versus-host responses after intestinal transplantation. About the study: Recipients got multivisceral, liver-intestinal, or isolated intestinal transplants. Each patient got anti-thymocyte globulin induction, then tacrolimus and steroids for around three years. Study outcomes and limitations: An association linked early post-transplant HvG declines with peak circulating GvH clone levels.

Of note for this clone: Its antigen remains unidentified.

Generated by immunoSEQ multiplex PCR, the TCRdb table keeps only in-frame clones and is missing some. The sample carries more than 95,000 clones, 90% recorded once. The CDR3 is made up of 14 amino acids. Trimming at V came to 4 bases and at J to 2 bases, leaving 5 bases not matched to a gene. Germline V gives CDR1 LNHDA, CDR2 SQIVND (reference sequence). The gene calls are TRBV19 and TRBJ2-7; TRBD2 aligns across 7 bases. The receptor was isolated from a human donor who received an intestinal transplant. The sequencing used unstimulated CD4+ T cells sorted from spleen or lymph node cells, collected before intestinal transplant. CDR3 protein: CASSTSGTTYEQYF. The CDR3 nucleotides are TGTGCCAGTAGTACAAGCGGGACTACCTACGAGCAGTACTTC. The entire variable domain, with the rest obtained from reference TRBV19 and TRBJ2-7, is as follows: DGGITQSPKYLFRKEGQNVTLSCEQNLNHDAMYWYRQDPGQGLRLIYYSQIVNDFQKGDIAEGYSVSREKKESFPLTVTSAQKNPTAFYLCASSTSGTTYEQYFGPGTRLTVT.